This passage covers 26 T cell receptor beta chains from one sample sequenced in a study of blood T cell repertoires in COVID-19. Sequencing was performed with immunoSEQ multiplex PCR; in TCRdb, only in-frame clones are kept and a portion is missing. The profile covers 90,000 or so clones, with over 75% appearing a single time and 3.8% taken by the ten largest. The sample consisted of peripheral blood. The receptors here all came from a man in his 60s with acute or convalescent COVID-19.

The chain carries TRBV7-9 and TRBJ2-3; TRBD2 matches at 13 bases. Germline lookup yields CDR1 SEHNR and CDR2 FQNEAQ (reference sequence). This CDR3 spans 15 amino acids. V lost 7 bases to trimming and J lost 7 bases; unmatched junction nucleotides: 8. The CDR3 region has the DNA TGTGCCAGCATCGTGACTAGCGGGGGGCCGTATACGCAGTATTTT. This gives the protein CASIVTSGGPYTQYF.

V is TRBV9 and J is TRBJ1-1; 12 nucleotides line up with TRBD1. Germline CDR1 and CDR2: SGDLS and YYNGEE. Trimming at V came to 2 bases and at J to 1 base, leaving 6 bases not matched to a gene. The CDR3 runs to 17 residues. The CDR3 protein is CASSVEWDRGPNTEAFF. The CDR3 coding sequence is TGTGCCAGCAGCGTGGAATGGGACAGGGGGCCGAACACTGAAGCTTTCTTT.

The V gene is TRBV5-3, the J gene TRBJ1-1, with D maybe TRBD1 (5 bases). TRBV5-3 is sorted into the ORF group, with uncertain function. This CDR3 is 14 amino acids long. With 9 bases removed from V and 0 bases from J, the gap between germline ends came to 15 bases. CDR3 sequence (DNA): TGTGCCATAGCCCCCGGACACCTGAACACTGAAGCTTTCTTT. Translated, it gives CAIAPGHLNTEAFF.

The chain is built from TRBV19 and TRBJ2-3; D is perhaps TRBD2 (6 bases). Trimming took off 3 bases at V and 2 bases at J, with 12 bases between the two ends. The germline V gene encodes CDR1 LNHDA and CDR2 SQIVND (reference sequence). The CDR3 has 15 amino acids. The CDR3 sequence is CASSIRRRDTDTQYF. Written as DNA, the CDR3 is TGTGCCAGTAGTATTCGGAGGCGGGACACAGATACGCAGTATTTT.

The V call is TRBV7-2, the J call TRBJ2-5; D remains unclear. Germline CDR1 reads SGHTA; CDR2 reads FQGNSA. CDR3 size: 11 residues. Between the trimmed V and J ends, which lost 5 bases and 4 bases, there was a span of 5 bases. DNA for the CDR3: TGTGCCAGCAGCGCTATAGAGACCCAGTACTTC. It is translated as CASSAIETQYF.

V and J are TRBV4-3 and TRBJ2-7, with 9 bases identical to TRBD1. This CDR3 region has 15 residues. After removal of 2 bases from V and 3 bases from J, the junction contained 5 bases not matched to a gene. The germline gives CDR1 LGHNA, CDR2 YSLEER. CDR3 sequence reads: CASSQRTGDSYEQYF. CDR3 in DNA: TGCGCCAGCAGCCAAAGGACAGGGGATAGCTACGAGCAGTACTTC.

The chain employs TRBV6-2 or TRBV6-3 and TRBJ2-7; 11 nucleotides align to TRBD2. The CDR3 contains 14 residues. V gave up 5 bases and J gave up 2 bases; unmatched junction bases: 2. Germline V lookup: CDR1 MNHEY, CDR2 SVGEGT. The chain's CDR3 is CASSTTSGTYEQYF. The CDR3 DNA reads TGTGCCAGCAGTACGACTAGCGGGACCTACGAGCAGTACTTC.

The chain combines TRBV13 with TRBJ2-7; the D gene is possibly TRBD1 (6 bases). The CDR3 contains 16 residues. V was pared by 0 bases and J by 5 bases, with 17 bases between. The germline gives CDR1 PRHDT, CDR2 FYEKMQ (reference sequence). The CDR3 DNA is TGTGCCAGCAGCTTAGGAGACAGGCCCCCGGGTAACGAGCAGTACTTC. It is translated as CASSLGDRPPGNEQYF.

This chain links TRBV5-6 with TRBJ1-2, with a tentative D call TRBD1 (6 bases). V was clipped by 0 bases and J by 1 base, with 19 bases between them. The germline CDR1 and CDR2 sequences are SGHDT and YYEEEE. The CDR3 runs 18 residues. CDR3 coding DNA: TGTGCCAGCAGCTTGGGGCAGTCACCAAGAGGGGGTAACTATGGCTACACCTTC. It specifies CASSLGQSPRGGNYGYTF. The full variable domain, with the rest looked up from reference TRBV5-6 and TRBJ1-2, is DAGVTQSPTHLIKTRGQQVTLRCSPKSGHDTVSWYQQALGQGPQFIFQYYEEEERQRGNFPDRFSGHQFPNYSSELNVNALLLGDSALYLCASSLGQSPRGGNYGYTFGSGTRLTVV.

The J gene is TRBJ2-5, the V gene TRBV5-4; 7 nucleotides align to TRBD1. Unmatched junction bases numbered 4, after V lost 4 bases and J lost 4 bases. The CDR3 extends over 13 amino acids. In germline, CDR1 is SGHNT, CDR2 YYREEE (reference sequence). The CDR3 DNA sequence: TGTGCCAGCAGCGACAGGGAGAGAGAGACCCAGTACTTC. Protein: CASSDRERETQYF.

The chain joins TRBV6-5 to TRBJ1-6; D call uncertain. The CDR3 contains 15 residues. Germline V gives CDR1 MNHEY, CDR2 SVGAGI. The ends were cut back, 8 bases at V and 5 bases at J, with 16 bases in the middle. Here the CDR3 reads CASCRGRTDNSPLHF. For the CDR3, the DNA is TGTGCCAGCTGTCGAGGGAGAACCGATAATTCACCCCTCCACTTT.

The V and J genes are TRBV15 and TRBJ2-3; TRBD2 aligns across 12 bases. CDR1 and CDR2 (germline): LNHNV, YYDKDF (reference sequence). The length of the CDR3 is 16 residues. The trim removed 3 bases at V and 6 bases at J, leaving 7 bases unmatched. CDR3 bases: TGTGCCACCAGCAGCCAACTAGCGGGAGGTGTCGATACGCAGTATTTT. This codes for CATSSQLAGGVDTQYF.

Only a few counts were recorded for this clone. The V call is TRBV2, the J call TRBJ1-2; D remains ambiguous. Trimming shortened V by 4 bases and J by 2 bases, and 5 bases separated the two germline ends. This CDR3 contains 12 residues. Germline V gives CDR1 SNHLY, CDR2 FYNNEI. CDR3 bases: TGTGCCAGCAGTGGGGCAAACTATGGCTACACCTTC. The encoded protein is CASSGANYGYTF.

The chain joins TRBV19 to TRBJ2-7; D may be TRBD1 (6 bases). CDR3 size: 16 residues. V was trimmed by 1 base and J by 2 bases, leaving 15 bases between them. The germline V gene has CDR1 LNHDA and CDR2 SQIVND (reference sequence). The CDR3 DNA follows: TGTGCCAGTAGTATAGCTAAGACAGGACCAGCCTACGAGCAGTACTTC. This encodes CASSIAKTGPAYEQYF. The whole variable domain, remainder taken from reference TRBV19 and TRBJ2-7, is DGGITQSPKYLFRKEGQNVTLSCEQNLNHDAMYWYRQDPGQGLRLIYYSQIVNDFQKGDIAEGYSVSREKKESFPLTVTSAQKNPTAFYLCASSIAKTGPAYEQYFGPGTRLTVT.

The gene calls are TRBV7-9 and TRBJ1-3; weak D call: TRBD1 (5 bases). The CDR3 is 15 residues long. CDR1 and CDR2 from the germline V gene are SEHNR and FQNEAQ (reference sequence). V gave up 5 bases and J gave up 2 bases, with 13 bases separating them. CDR3 nucleotide sequence: TGTGCCAGCAGCCCCGACAGAGGCCCTGGAAACACCATATATTTT. It codes for CASSPDRGPGNTIYF.

The chain joins TRBV9 to TRBJ1-3, with D possibly matching TRBD1 (6 bases). The germline V gene has CDR1 SGDLS and CDR2 YYNGEE. Trimming pared 3 bases from V and 0 bases from J, leaving 16 bases between. This CDR3 has 17 amino acids. This chain's CDR3 is CASSGRTGSFSGNTIYF. CDR3 sequence (DNA): TGTGCCAGCAGCGGTCGAACAGGGTCTTTCTCTGGAAACACCATATATTTT.

This chain uses TRBV7-8 with TRBJ1-1, with 7 nucleotides matching TRBD1. This CDR3 contains 17 residues. Per germline, CDR1 SGHVS and CDR2 FQNEAQ. The junction had 10 bases not matched to a gene; V was cut back by 3 bases and J by 0 bases. CDR3 sequence: CASSFPKTGKMNTEAFF. CDR3 nucleotides: TGTGCCAGCAGCTTCCCTAAGACAGGGAAAATGAACACTGAAGCTTTCTTT.

DNA of the CDR3: TGCGCCAGCGCTCCCTCGGGAGCTCGAACAGATACGCAGTATTTT. Its protein is CASAPSGARTDTQYF. The V gene is TRBV5-1, the J gene TRBJ2-3, with TRBD2 as a possible D gene (6 bases). Germline loops: CDR1 SGHRS, CDR2 YFSETQ. This CDR3 comprises 15 residues. With 7 bases removed from V and 3 bases from J, the gap between germline ends came to 18 bases.

The rearrangement uses TRBV2 and TRBJ2-7; TRBD1 matches 8 bases. The germline gives CDR1 SNHLY, CDR2 FYNNEI. With V trimmed by 6 bases and J by 1 base, 5 bases remained unmatched. This CDR3 has 14 residues. The CDR3 loop is CASRVGQGSYEQYF. The DNA of the CDR3 is TGTGCCAGCAGAGTCGGACAGGGTTCCTACGAGCAGTACTTC.

The chain uses TRBV29-1 and TRBJ2-7, with 7 bases that match TRBD1. Germline trimming cut 7 bases from V and 3 bases from J; bases unmatched to any gene: 9. The CDR3 length is 13 residues. Looked up from germline, CDR1 is SQVTM and CDR2 is ANQGSEA. CDR3 bases: TGCAGCGCCGCGGACAGGCAGTACTACGAGCAGTACTTC. Its protein product is CSAADRQYYEQYF.

This clone was seen a few times. The rearrangement uses TRBV19 and TRBJ1-2; possibly TRBD1 for D (5 bases). V was clipped by 2 bases and J by 4 bases, with 11 bases between them. The CDR3 loop spans 14 amino acids. CDR1 and CDR2 from the germline V gene are LNHDA and SQIVND (reference sequence). CDR3 coding DNA: TGTGCCAGTAGTATACTTGACAGAACCTATGGCTACACCTTC. Its translation: CASSILDRTYGYTF.

The rearrangement links TRBV5-1 to TRBJ2-5; TRBD2 agrees at 7 bases. Per the germline V gene, CDR1 is SGHRS and CDR2 is YFSETQ. The CDR3 has 17 amino acids. V dropped 2 bases and J dropped 5; count of bases not matched to a gene: 15. CDR3 nucleotide sequence: TGCGCCAGCAGCTTAACGATAGCGGGTGCACCGGGGGAGACCCAGTACTTC. This codes for CASSLTIAGAPGETQYF.

The chain joins TRBV6-2 or TRBV6-3 to TRBJ1-5, with 7 positions matching TRBD1. The CDR3 is made up of 15 amino acids. Trimming took 1 base from V and 5 from J; bases not matched to a gene: 5. Per germline, CDR1 MNHEY and CDR2 SVGEGT. The CDR3, as DNA: TGTGCCAGCAGTTACTGGGGACAGAACCATCAGCCCCAGCATTTT. This gives the protein CASSYWGQNHQPQHF.

Note on this clone: The same CDR3 also results from other DNA sequences found in this sample. The chain is built from TRBV19 and TRBJ1-5, with 9 nucleotides matching TRBD1. The trim removed 1 base at V and 4 bases at J, leaving 2 bases unmatched. This CDR3 has 15 residues. Germline CDR1 reads LNHDA; CDR2 reads SQIVND (reference sequence). The CDR3 coding sequence is TGTGCCAGTAGTATAGGGACAGGGGCTAATCAGCCCCAGCATTTT. Its protein product is CASSIGTGANQPQHF.

CDR3 sequence: CASSPERNTIYF. In nucleotides, the CDR3 is TGTGCCAGCTCACCGGAGAGAAACACCATATATTTT. The chain links TRBV18 to TRBJ1-3; no firm D call. Germline V gene sequence: CDR1 KGHSH, CDR2 LQKENI. Trimming took off 3 bases at V and 5 bases at J, with 5 bases between the two ends. The CDR3 spans 12 residues.

The rearrangement links TRBV5-4 to TRBJ1-1; TRBD1 is a possible D gene (5 bases). CDR1 and CDR2 from the germline V gene are SGHNT and YYREEE (reference sequence). The CDR3 is 14 residues long. V was pared by 5 bases and J by 3 bases, with 14 bases between. This CDR3 reads CASRPRDWDTEAFF. CDR3 DNA sequence: TGTGCCAGCAGACCCAGGGATTGGGACACTGAAGCTTTCTTT.